The 4 T cell receptor delta chains below all came from one sample that was sequenced in a study of gamma-delta chains in newborns, infants, children. TCRdb re-called the reads through CATT. Here the sample spans 6,500 to 9,000 delta-chain clones, 1.5% to 2% being singletons. Sequencing used blood. The source is a child who was a newborn, infant or young child, either healthy, febrile or measles-vaccinated (not recorded which).

This clone was recorded a few times. This may be a read error, as it is one base from a much larger clone. The V call is TRDV1, the J call TRDJ1, with a possible D match to TRDD3 (6 bases). This CDR3 is 22 amino acids long. CDR1 and CDR2 (germline): TSWWSYY, QGS. The V gene lost 1 base and the J gene lost 0 bases, with 30 bases spanning the gap. In DNA, the CDR3 is TGTGCTCTTGGGGAACGTAGATGGATCCCCTACGGCTACTGGGACGACACCGATAAACTCATCTTT. Its protein is CALGERRWIPYGYWDDTDKLIF.

This clone was found a few times. This may stem from a read error, because a much larger clone lies one nucleotide away. V is TRDV1 and J is TRDJ1, with 10 bases identical to TRDD3. The CDR3 loop spans 21 amino acids. Germline CDR1 is TSWWSYY and CDR2 is QGS. DNA for the CDR3: TGTGCTCTTGGGGAACCTGGCCTAGCGTACTGGGGGATCAAATACACCGATAAACCCATCTTT. Protein sequence: CALGEPGLAYWGIKYTDKPIF.

This clone is labeled as medium-sized (0.01 to 0.1%). The rearrangement links TRAV29/DV5 to TRDJ1; D perhaps matches TRDD2 (6 bases). This CDR3 has 15 residues. Germline assignment: CDR1 NSMFDY and CDR2 ISSIKDK. The CDR3 nucleotides are TGTGCGGGGGTGGTCTTCCTGAGTCAAACCGATAAACTCATCTTT. It encodes CAGVVFLSQTDKLIF.

This clone has only a few counts. Being one base from a much bigger clone, this may be a read error. The same CDR3 arises from other DNA sequences in this sample as well. The chain carries TRDV1 and TRDJ1, with D possibly matching TRDD3 (5 bases). The CDR3 is made up of 18 amino acids. Germline V gene data show CDR1 as TSWWSYY and CDR2 as QGS. For the CDR3, the DNA is TGTGCTCTTGGGGGATACTCTCCGACCCCCTCGCGGTCCGATAAGCTCATCTTT. It translates to CALGGYSPTPSRSDKLIF.